The subject of this entry is one T cell receptor beta chain. The record originates from a study of CDR3 diversity in severe acne. The CDR3 is made up of 15 amino acids. Trimming cost V 6 bases and J 3 bases; bases outside gene matches: 7. CDR1 SQVTM and CDR2 ANQGSEA come from the germline V gene. MiXCR was run by TCRdb on the PCR reads, yielding one entry per CDR3 protein. Among some 90,000 distinct CDR3 sequences listed, approximately 54% were seen once. The chain carries TRBV29-1 and TRBJ2-3; 12 bases map to TRBD2. The sample comprised blood. The sequence was obtained from a male donor with severe acne vulgaris. The CDR3 is CSVGGLAGITDTQYF. The CDR3 nucleotides are TGCAGCGTCGGTGGACTAGCGGGGATTACAGATACGCAGTATTTT.